These 20 T cell receptor beta chains were sequenced from one sample in a study of T cell responses to AZD1222 COVID-19 vaccine. Sequencing used immunoSEQ multiplex PCR; TCRdb keeps in-frame clones, though not all of them. The table has under 200,000 clones, approximately 91% seen once. The source was peripheral blood, collected on day 0 of AZD1222 vaccination. The receptors were sampled from an adult in good health.

The chain uses TRBV6-1 and TRBJ1-3; tentative D call: TRBD1 (5 bases). Germline V gene data show CDR1 as MNHNS and CDR2 as SASEGT. The CDR3 totals 15 residues. With 6 bases removed from V and 0 bases from J, the gap between germline ends came to 12 bases. CDR3 nucleotide sequence: TGTGCCAGCAGCCTAGGGACGGACTCTGGAAACACCATATATTTT. This translates into CASSLGTDSGNTIYF.

The chain joins TRBV20-1 to TRBJ1-3; no clear D. Germline V gene data show CDR1 as DFQATT and CDR2 as SNEGSKA (reference sequence). The V end was cut by 3 bases, the J end by 0 bases, with 15 bases between. This CDR3 has 16 residues. DNA of the CDR3: TGCAGTGCTAGTGGATTCCGGACGCTCTCTGGAAACACCATATATTTT. Its translation: CSASGFRTLSGNTIYF.

The V gene is TRBV19, the J gene TRBJ2-7; D possibly corresponds to TRBD1 (6 bases). The CDR3 has 15 residues. Between the trimmed V and J ends, which lost 1 base and 3 bases, there was a span of 13 bases. Germline V gene lookup returns CDR1 LNHDA and CDR2 SQIVND (reference sequence). CDR3 in amino acids: CASSIARDTHYEQYF. The CDR3 DNA reads as TGTGCCAGTAGTATAGCAAGGGACACCCACTACGAGCAGTACTTC.

The chain links TRBV6-2 or TRBV6-3 to TRBJ1-3, with D maybe TRBD1 (5 bases). The CDR3 loop spans 15 amino acids. Germline V gene lookup returns CDR1 MNHEY and CDR2 SVGEGT. V lost 3 bases and J lost 5, with 14 bases in between. The CDR3 DNA follows: TGTGCCAGCAGTTATCCCGGGACGGGACGAAACACCATATATTTT. Its translation: CASSYPGTGRNTIYF.

The V call is TRBV20-1, the J call TRBJ2-7; D possibly corresponds to TRBD2 (6 bases). The CDR3 consists of 11 residues. The germline V gene has CDR1 DFQATT and CDR2 SNEGSKA (reference sequence). The V and J ends lost 6 bases and 12 bases respectively, with 18 bases between them. CDR3 sequence (DNA): TGCAGTGCAAAGGGAGGAGTTTTGCGGTACTTC. Its protein product is CSAKGGVLRYF.

The V and J genes are TRBV11-2 and TRBJ1-1; 7 bases align to TRBD1. Trimming removed 6 bases from V and 1 base from J; junction bases left unmatched: 8. Germline V CDR1 and CDR2: SGHAT, FQNNGV. The CDR3 spans 15 residues. The CDR3 loop is CASRESTGANTEAFF. DNA for the CDR3: TGTGCCAGCAGGGAGAGCACAGGGGCGAACACTGAAGCTTTCTTT. The complete variable domain, with remaining parts taken from reference TRBV11-2 and TRBJ1-1, reads EAGVAQSPRYKIIEKRQSVAFWCNPISGHATLYWYQQILGQGPKLLIQFQNNGVVDDSQLPKDRFSAERLKGVDSTLKIQPAKLEDSAVYLCASRESTGANTEAFFGQGTRLTVV.

V usage is TRBV28 and J usage is TRBJ1-1; 9 bases agree with TRBD1. There are 15 residues in the CDR3. V was pared by 6 bases and J by 8 bases, with 13 bases of the junction left unmatched. CDR1 and CDR2 (germline): MDHEN, SYDVKM. For the CDR3, the DNA is TGTGCCAGCAGCTCCAACAGGGGGCGGTTGTGGGAAGCTTTCTTT. Translation: CASSSNRGRLWEAFF.

This clone was found once. The genes are TRBV6-2 or TRBV6-3 and TRBJ1-1; a possible D gene is TRBD1 (5 bases). V shed 6 bases and J shed 9 bases, with 20 bases lying between them. The CDR3 is 14 residues long. From germline, CDR1 is MNHEY and CDR2 SVGEGT. The CDR3 DNA follows: TGTGCCAGCAGCCCGGGACGGCCCTATGAAAAAGCTTTCTTT. Amino acid sequence: CASSPGRPYEKAFF.

CDR3 amino acids: CASSQVAGQTNEKLFF. DNA of the CDR3: TGCGCCAGCAGCCAAGTTGCTGGACAGACTAATGAAAAACTGTTTTTT. The chain is built from TRBV4-3 and TRBJ1-4; maybe TRBD1 (6 bases). This CDR3 region has 16 residues. The V gene lost 1 base and the J gene lost 2 bases, with 11 bases spanning the gap. Germline values: CDR1 LGHNA, CDR2 YSLEER.

The gene calls are TRBV2 and TRBJ2-7, with 10 bases identical to TRBD1. CDR1 SNHLY and CDR2 FYNNEI come from the germline V gene. Losses at the gene ends were 6 bases for V and 5 bases for J; bases not matched to a gene: 4. This CDR3 has 13 residues. This CDR3 reads CASREGQGNEQYF. The CDR3 nucleotides are TGTGCCAGCAGGGAGGGACAGGGGAACGAGCAGTACTTC.

The genes are TRBV2 and TRBJ1-1; D is possibly TRBD1 (6 bases). Trimming shortened V by 6 bases and J by 4 bases, and 9 bases separated the two germline ends. In germline, CDR1 is SNHLY, CDR2 FYNNEI. The CDR3 totals 12 residues. CDR3 coding DNA: TGTGCCAGCAGGGAGGGGGGCACTGAAGCTTTCTTT. This codes for CASREGGTEAFF.

This clone was seen only a few times. The chain carries TRBV30 and TRBJ2-2; a weak D match, TRBD2 (5 bases). Germline values: CDR1 GTSNPN, CDR2 SVGIG (reference sequence). Trimming shortened V by 0 bases and J by 2 bases, and 13 bases separated the two germline ends. The CDR3 has 16 residues. The CDR3 spells CAWSVVRAVNTGELFF. The CDR3, as DNA: TGTGCCTGGAGTGTAGTGAGGGCAGTCAACACCGGGGAGCTGTTTTTT.

For the CDR3, the DNA is TGTGCCAGCAGCTCGAGATCCAATGAGCAGTTCTTC. It codes for CASSSRSNEQFF. The V call is TRBV7-3, the J call TRBJ2-1; D not resolved. V was cut by 4 bases and J by 6 bases, with 7 bases left in between. The germline V gene has CDR1 SGHTA and CDR2 FQGTGA. The CDR3 length is 12 residues.

This CDR3 is CASSQVAGIETQYF. The CDR3, as DNA: TGCGCCAGCAGCCAAGTCGCCGGAATTGAGACCCAGTACTTC. The rearrangement uses TRBV4-1 and TRBJ2-5, with D uncertain. The CDR3 length is 14 residues. In germline, CDR1 is MGHRA, CDR2 YSYEKL. V was cut by 1 base and J by 5 bases, with 11 bases left in between.

The rearrangement uses TRBV18 and TRBJ2-2; TRBD1 might be the D (7 bases). This CDR3 contains 12 residues. Trimming removed 6 bases from V and 7 bases from J, with 9 bases in between. Germline CDR1 KGHSH, CDR2 LQKENI. The CDR3 region has the DNA TGTGCCAGCTCGCGGGACAGCGGGGAGCTGTTTTTT. This gives the protein CASSRDSGELFF.

The chain uses TRBV6-5 and TRBJ2-7; D is unresolved. V gave up 0 bases and J gave up 2 bases, with 8 bases separating them. There are 14 residues in the CDR3. Per the germline V gene, CDR1 is MNHEY and CDR2 is SVGAGI. Here the CDR3 reads CASSYSKATYEQYF. In DNA form, the CDR3 reads TGTGCCAGCAGTTACTCGAAGGCTACCTACGAGCAGTACTTC.

V gene TRBV11-2 combines with J gene TRBJ1-3; tentatively, D is TRBD1 (6 bases). V shed 3 bases and J shed 0 bases, with 12 bases lying between them. Germline V lookup: CDR1 SGHAT, CDR2 FQNNGV. CDR3 size: 16 residues. The CDR3, as DNA: TGTGCCAGCAGCTTCGAGTTAGGGGGCTCTGGAAACACCATATATTTT. As protein: CASSFELGGSGNTIYF.

CDR3 nucleotides: TGCAGCGCCGAACGTTCGGGGTACAATGAGCAGTTCTTC. It codes for CSAERSGYNEQFF. The chain combines TRBV29-1 with TRBJ2-1; tentatively, D is TRBD2 (5 bases). Germline lookup yields CDR1 SQVTM and CDR2 ANQGSEA. This CDR3 is 13 amino acids long. The germline V and J ends were trimmed by 7 bases and 4 bases, with 14 bases remaining between them.

Here the CDR3 DNA reads TGCAGCGTTGAAATTATCCCACAGGGGAAGGTTTACTCCTACGAGCAGTACTTC. Protein: CSVEIIPQGKVYSYEQYF. V gene TRBV29-1 combines with J gene TRBJ2-7; 7 nucleotides line up with TRBD1. The J segment lost 0 bases and the V segment lost 2 bases, leaving 16 bases of the junction unmatched. The CDR3 has 18 amino acids. The germline V gene has CDR1 SQVTM and CDR2 ANQGSEA.

V usage is TRBV19 and J usage is TRBJ1-5, with a tentative D call TRBD1 (5 bases). V was trimmed by 4 bases and J by 6 bases, leaving 10 bases between them. This CDR3 has 13 amino acids. Germline CDR1 LNHDA, CDR2 SQIVND (reference sequence). CDR3: CASSTGRGQPQHF. In DNA, the CDR3 is TGTGCCAGTAGTACGGGACGGGGTCAGCCCCAGCATTTT.